Presented here are 5 T cell receptor beta chains from one specimen sequenced in a study of T cells in tuberculosis (dated by TCRdb to 2016 to 2019). Library preparation employed the immunoSEQ multiplex PCR assay. In TCRdb, the immuneACCESS table is reduced to in-frame sequences with V and J assigned. These tables do not hold every clone; where another copy was compared, an unresolved V gene accounts for under half, and the others remain unexplained. This sample comprises 33,000 or so clones, about 93% of them detected only once. The biggest ten clones account for 6.5% to 9% of the sample. The sequencing sample was made of PBMCs. Every receptor here comes from a donor aged 5-35 years with latent tuberculosis or without tuberculosis infection.

The chain recombines TRBV9 with TRBJ1-3; D call uncertain. The CDR3 is made up of 15 amino acids. V lost 3 bases and J lost 2, with 12 bases in between. Per germline, CDR1 SGDLS and CDR2 YYNGEE. CDR3 bases: TGTGCCAGCAGCGGTGATACAGACCCTGGAAACACCATATATTTT. This translates into CASSGDTDPGNTIYF.

The chain combines TRBV30 with TRBJ1-1, with no clear D. V lost 3 bases and J 4 bases, leaving 15 bases between the germline ends. This CDR3 spans 14 amino acids. The germline V gene encodes CDR1 GTSNPN and CDR2 SVGIG (reference sequence). As DNA, the CDR3 is TGTGCCTGGAGAAGAGAGGGCGCGGGCACTGAAGCTTTCTTT. Translation gives CAWRREGAGTEAFF. The complete variable domain, with remaining parts taken from reference TRBV30 and TRBJ1-1, reads SQTIHQWPATLVQPVGSPLSLECTVEGTSNPNLYWYRQAAGRGLQLLFYSVGIGQISSEVPQNLSASRPQDRQFILSSKKLLLSDSGFYLCAWRREGAGTEAFFGQGTRLTVV.

The chain links TRBV5-1 to TRBJ1-1, with D tentatively TRBD1 (5 bases). The CDR3 has 15 amino acids. CDR1 SGHRS and CDR2 YFSETQ come from the germline V gene. Trimming removed 0 bases at V and 1 base at J, with 10 bases between. CDR3 DNA: TGCGCCAGCAGCTTGGTATCGGGGGGGAACACTGAAGCTTTCTTT. It specifies CASSLVSGGNTEAFF.

The chain recombines TRBV5-1 with TRBJ2-3, with TRBD2 matching 8 bases. Trimming cost V 0 bases and J 6 bases; bases outside gene matches: 6. CDR1 is SGHRS and CDR2 is YFSETQ in the germline V gene. This CDR3 is 15 amino acids long. CDR3 DNA: TGCGCCAGCAGCTTGGGTCGCGGGGGGCCCGATACGCAGTATTTT. Residues: CASSLGRGGPDTQYF.

The chain carries TRBV2 and TRBJ1-4; maybe TRBD1 (5 bases). Deletions cut 2 bases from V and 3 bases from J, with 7 bases between. CDR3 length: 14 amino acids. Germline V lookup: CDR1 SNHLY, CDR2 FYNNEI. The CDR3 loop reads CASSEKGPNEKLFF. The CDR3 coding sequence is TGTGCCAGCAGTGAAAAGGGGCCTAATGAAAAACTGTTTTTT.